Below are 23 T cell receptor beta chains sequenced from a single sample in a study of blood T cell repertoires in COVID-19. The repertoire was sequenced with immunoSEQ multiplex PCR; TCRdb's copy has only in-frame clones and lacks some. Altogether 200,000 to 250,000 clones are present, about 86% being singletons, with the ten largest covering approximately 3%. The sequenced material came from PBMCs or T cells enriched from blood (not recorded which). The receptors here all came from a woman aged 45 to 65 in a cohort exposed to, infected with or recovered from COVID-19 (not recorded which).

J is TRBJ1-1 and V is TRBV14; TRBD1 is a possible D gene (6 bases). Germline V gives CDR1 SGHDN, CDR2 FVKESK. Trimming removed 0 bases at V and 8 bases at J, with 16 bases between. This CDR3 spans 15 amino acids. In nucleotides, the CDR3 is TGTGCCAGCAGCCAAGATGGCGGGGGCGTCCTGGAAGCTTTCTTT. Encoded protein: CASSQDGGGVLEAFF.

V usage is TRBV9 and J usage is TRBJ1-6; D remains unclear. The CDR3 has 16 amino acids. V lost 0 bases and J lost 0, with 7 bases in between. CDR1 SGDLS and CDR2 YYNGEE come from the germline V gene. The CDR3 loop is CASSVDRSSYNSPLHF. The DNA for the CDR3 is TGTGCCAGCAGCGTAGACAGAAGCTCCTATAATTCACCCCTCCACTTT.

This sequence joins TRBV5-1 and TRBJ1-1; 11 bases align to TRBD1. Germline CDR1 SGHRS, CDR2 YFSETQ. The ends lost 7 bases at V and 5 bases at J; junction bases unmatched: 4. The CDR3 totals 13 residues. The CDR3 DNA follows: TGCGCCAGCGGACAGGGGGCACGGACTGAAGCTTTCTTT. Protein product: CASGQGARTEAFF.

This chain joins TRBV6-5 and TRBJ1-1, with TRBD1 as a possible D gene (5 bases). Germline V gene data show CDR1 as MNHEY and CDR2 as SVGAGI. The V end was cut by 6 bases, the J end by 1 base, with 12 bases between. This CDR3 is built from 14 residues. The CDR3 spells CASRAKDRNTEAFF. In nucleotides, the CDR3 is TGTGCCAGCAGGGCAAAAGACAGGAACACTGAAGCTTTCTTT.

The V call is TRBV5-5, the J call TRBJ1-2; D call uncertain. CDR1 and CDR2 (germline): SGHKS, YYEKEE (reference sequence). V was cut by 7 bases and J by 0 bases, with 16 bases left in between. The CDR3 is made up of 15 amino acids. DNA for the CDR3: TGTGCCAGCCTGGCCATGGGAGCAGCTAACTATGGCTACACCTTC. This translates into CASLAMGAANYGYTF.

V gene TRBV10-3 combines with J gene TRBJ1-4; TRBD1 aligns across 8 bases. Per germline, CDR1 ENHRY and CDR2 SYGVKD. V lost 6 bases to trimming and J lost 0 bases; unmatched junction nucleotides: 3. The CDR3 loop spans 15 amino acids. CDR3 loop: CAISRQGTTNEKLFF. CDR3 coding DNA: TGTGCCATCAGCAGACAGGGGACAACTAATGAAAAACTGTTTTTT.

This clone was observed a single time. The chain employs TRBV29-1 and TRBJ1-2, with 12 bases lining up with TRBD1. J gave up 2 bases and V 6 bases, and 19 bases lay outside the gene matches. Germline assignment: CDR1 SQVTM and CDR2 ANQGSEA. The CDR3 sequence is 19 residues long. CDR3 sequence: CSVAVLPGQGANGNYGYTF. The CDR3, as DNA: TGCAGCGTAGCCGTCCTTCCGGGACAGGGGGCAAACGGGAACTATGGCTACACCTTC. Looking up the rest from reference TRBV29-1 and TRBJ1-2 gives the full variable domain: SAVISQKPSRDICQRGTSLTIQCQVDSQVTMMFWYRQQPGQSLTLIATANQGSEATYESGFVIDKFPISRPNLTFSTLTVSNMSPEDSSIYLCSVAVLPGQGANGNYGYTFGSGTRLTVV.

V is TRBV12-3 or TRBV12-4 and J is TRBJ2-7; possibly TRBD1 for D (6 bases). This CDR3 has 13 amino acids. Trimming stripped 3 bases from V and 6 bases from J, with 12 bases between. The CDR3 bases are TGTGCCAGCAGTTTTAAGGGGGTACGCGAGCAGTACTTC. Amino acid sequence: CASSFKGVREQYF.

The chain joins TRBV4-1 to TRBJ2-1, with 9 positions matching TRBD1. The trim removed 0 bases at V and 6 bases at J, leaving 18 bases unmatched. The CDR3 runs to 20 residues. CDR1 MGHRA and CDR2 YSYEKL come from the germline V gene. The CDR3 region has the DNA TGCGCCAGCAGCCAAGACTTGGACAGGGGTTCGATATACCCCCGCAATGAGCAGTTCTTC. Protein sequence: CASSQDLDRGSIYPRNEQFF.

There are a few counts of this clone. V gene TRBV28 combines with J gene TRBJ1-3; D gene uncertain. Germline values: CDR1 MDHEN, CDR2 SYDVKM. The CDR3 length is 16 residues. Trimming pared 5 bases from V and 1 base from J, leaving 15 bases between. The CDR3 DNA follows: TGTGCCAGCAGTCGTGGCCGCGGGAGGTCTGGAAACACCATATATTTT. Its translation is CASSRGRGRSGNTIYF. The variable domain in full, completed from reference TRBV28 and TRBJ1-3, reads DVKVTQSSRYLVKRTGEKVFLECVQDMDHENMFWYRQDPGLGLRLIYFSYDVKMKEKGDIPEGYSVSREKKERFSLILESASTNQTSMYLCASSRGRGRSGNTIYFGEGSWLTVV.

V is TRBV6-2 or TRBV6-3 and J is TRBJ2-3; 8 nucleotides align to TRBD2. J was trimmed by 3 bases and V by 2 bases; bases with no gene match: 4. CDR1 MNHEY and CDR2 SVGEGT come from the germline V gene. This CDR3 spans 15 amino acids. The CDR3 region is CASSYTGGATDTQYF. CDR3 DNA sequence: TGTGCCAGCAGTTACACCGGGGGGGCGACAGATACGCAGTATTTT.

The chain recombines TRBV4-2 with TRBJ1-2, with unresolved D. The CDR3 extends over 14 amino acids. Trimming took off 0 bases at V and 2 bases at J, with 7 bases between the two ends. The germline gives CDR1 LGHNA, CDR2 YNFKEQ. This CDR3 reads CASSQEAKNYGYTF. Written as DNA, the CDR3 is TGTGCCAGCAGCCAAGAGGCCAAAAACTATGGCTACACCTTC.

The V gene is TRBV9, the J gene TRBJ1-2; TRBD1 matches at 9 bases. The germline V gene encodes CDR1 SGDLS and CDR2 YYNGEE. V dropped 3 bases and J dropped 10; count of bases not matched to a gene: 7. The CDR3 runs 13 residues. CDR3 protein: CASSADRDRAYTF. Here the CDR3 DNA reads TGTGCCAGCAGCGCTGATAGGGACAGGGCCTACACCTTC.

The CDR3 sequence: CASSPPVGPGNTIYF. CDR3 in DNA: TGTGCCAGCTCACCACCGGTTGGGCCTGGAAACACCATATATTTT. The chain joins TRBV18 to TRBJ1-3; D remains ambiguous. V lost 0 bases and J 2 bases, leaving 8 bases between the germline ends. The CDR3 totals 15 residues. Germline CDR1 reads KGHSH; CDR2 reads LQKENI.

The chain employs TRBV7-8 and TRBJ1-3, with 8 bases lining up with TRBD1. Germline lookup yields CDR1 SGHVS and CDR2 FQNEAQ. The V segment lost 5 bases and the J segment 1 base; nucleotides outside the gene matches: 7. The CDR3 spans 16 residues. CDR3 bases: TGTGCCAGCAGCGGACAGGGTGCGGGATCTGGAAACACCATATATTTT. Translated: CASSGQGAGSGNTIYF. Combining the CDR3 with reference TRBV7-8 and TRBJ1-3 gives the whole variable domain GAGVSQSPRYKVAKRGQDVALRCDPISGHVSLFWYQQALGQGPEFLTYFQNEAQLDKSGLPSDRFFAERPEGSVSTLKIQRTQQEDSAVYLCASSGQGAGSGNTIYFGEGSWLTVV.

The chain employs TRBV4-1 and TRBJ1-5; maybe TRBD1 (6 bases). The germline CDR1 and CDR2 sequences are MGHRA and YSYEKL. The CDR3 loop spans 17 amino acids. The germline V and J ends were trimmed by 1 base and 1 base, with 14 bases remaining between them. The CDR3 region has the DNA TGCGCCAGCAGCCAAGGTTTCGGTAGGGGGAGCAATCAGCCCCAGCATTTT. This translates into CASSQGFGRGSNQPQHF.

This clone appeared a single time. The V and J genes are TRBV5-4 and TRBJ1-2, with a tentative D call TRBD1 (6 bases). Germline loops: CDR1 SGHNT, CDR2 YYREEE (reference sequence). This CDR3 is built from 16 residues. V lost 4 bases and J lost 4, with 20 bases in between. CDR3 bases: TGTGCCAGCAGCCCTCCCGGGACACGTCTTGTCTATGGCTACACCTTC. This sequence encodes CASSPPGTRLVYGYTF.

The CDR3 coding sequence is TGTGCCAGCAGTACAGGGTATCATGGCTACACCTTC. Protein product: CASSTGYHGYTF. V gene TRBV21-1 combines with J gene TRBJ1-2; the table calls TRBD1, which could not be checked here. TRBV21-1 is a pseudogene segment. This CDR3 is built from 12 residues.

The chain employs TRBV18 and TRBJ2-7; 9 nucleotides agree with TRBD2. Germline V gives CDR1 KGHSH, CDR2 LQKENI. Germline trimming cut 3 bases from V and 5 bases from J; bases unmatched to any gene: 2. The CDR3 has 13 amino acids. As DNA, the CDR3 is TGTGCCAGCTCACCGGGACTAGCCCACGAGCAGTACTTC. It is translated as CASSPGLAHEQYF.

The chain uses TRBV10-2 and TRBJ1-1, with a possible D match to TRBD1 (6 bases). The V gene lost 1 base and the J gene lost 6 bases, with 6 bases spanning the gap. The CDR3 spans 12 residues. CDR1 WSHSY and CDR2 SAAADI come from the germline V gene. CDR3 DNA sequence: TGCGCCAGCAGTGAGTACAGGGCTGAAGCTTTCTTT. Its translation: CASSEYRAEAFF.

The V gene is TRBV3-1 (or the pseudogene TRBV3-2), the J gene TRBJ2-5, with D hard to call. V was trimmed by 0 bases and J by 3 bases, leaving 14 bases between them. In germline, CDR1 is LGHDT, CDR2 YNNKEL (reference sequence). This CDR3 comprises 16 residues. CDR3 protein: CASSQDSWATKETQYF. The CDR3, as DNA: TGTGCCAGCAGCCAAGATAGTTGGGCAACAAAAGAGACCCAGTACTTC.

This clone showed up just a few times. The chain employs TRBV4-3 and TRBJ1-1, with a possible D match to TRBD1 (6 bases). Trimming took off 2 bases at V and 6 bases at J, with 7 bases between the two ends. Germline CDR1 is LGHNA and CDR2 is YSLEER. This CDR3 has 12 amino acids. The CDR3 here is CASSQKGAEAFF. The DNA of the CDR3 is TGCGCCAGCAGCCAAAAGGGGGCTGAAGCTTTCTTT.

This chain joins TRBV28 and TRBJ2-7; D might be TRBD1 (6 bases). The germline V and J ends were trimmed by 3 bases and 2 bases, with 14 bases remaining between them. This CDR3 is built from 15 residues. Germline V gives CDR1 MDHEN, CDR2 SYDVKM. In nucleotides, the CDR3 is TGTGCCAGCAGTTTCGGGACACGGGGAACCTACGAGCAGTACTTC. As protein: CASSFGTRGTYEQYF.